The clone carrying this T cell receptor beta chain occurred once. Its antigen is unidentified. The sample originates from a study of OX40 agonist ivuxolimab in advanced cancers. Findings and limits, study-wide: Several nonresponders also turned out to have low normalized T-cell clonal expansion.

TCRdb's copy holds only in-frame clones and misses some; the assay was immunoSEQ multiplex PCR. The sample includes about 68,000 clones, roughly 90% of them seen just once. This CDR3 has 12 amino acids. Trimming pared 3 bases from V and 5 bases from J, leaving 8 bases between. In germline, CDR1 is SGHRS, CDR2 YFSETQ. The sequencing used CD4+ or CD8+ T cells sorted from blood, collected in a trial of the OX40 agonist ivuxolimab. The chain has TRBV5-1 and TRBJ2-5; D remains unclear. The clonotype was recovered from an adult with an advanced solid tumor such as melanoma, head and neck, liver or kidney cancer. CDR3 residues: CASSWEKETQYF. The DNA for the CDR3 is TGCGCCAGCAGCTGGGAAAAGGAGACCCAGTACTTC.